This T cell receptor beta chain was observed in a study of blood T cell repertoires in COVID-19. Per the authors' pipeline: It was from reference gene primer amplification that nucleated cell counts were estimated. The table came from immunoSEQ multiplex PCR; TCRdb's copy has only in-frame clones and leaves some out. The V and J calls and clone size come from that table; D and trimming were worked out from the DNA. This table has about 72,000 clones, approximately 84% appearing once. CDR1 and CDR2 from the germline V gene are MNHEY and SVGAGI. Germline trimming cut 6 bases from V and 1 base from J; bases unmatched to any gene: 2. This CDR3 spans 14 amino acids.

The chain has TRBV6-5 and TRBJ2-3, with 9 bases identical to TRBD2. Material for sequencing was peripheral blood. The source of this sequence is a man aged 65 to 79 with active or convalescent COVID-19. The CDR3 is CASRASGGTDTQYF. The DNA for the CDR3 is TGTGCCAGCAGGGCTAGCGGGGGCACAGATACGCAGTATTTT.